What follows are 3 T cell receptor beta chains derived from one specimen sequenced in a study of T cells after yellow fever vaccination. In TCRdb, the 5' RACE reads were re-called with MiXCR into one record per CDR3 protein. The data hold nearly 350,000 distinct CDR3 sequences, with around 8.1% observed a single time. The starting material was PBMCs, obtained roughly 45 days after the first yellow fever vaccination. These TCRs come from a young man who received the YFV17D yellow fever vaccine.

The V and J genes are TRBV5-1 and TRBJ2-2; D might be TRBD1 or TRBD2, each matching 5 bases. CDR1 and CDR2 from the germline V gene are SGHRS and YFSETQ. The CDR3 length is 13 residues. V shed 2 bases and J shed 7 bases, with 9 bases lying between them. The CDR3 nucleotides read TGCGCCAGCAGCTTTGGGGGTATCGGGGAGCTGTTTTTT. It specifies CASSFGGIGELFF.

The rearrangement links TRBV29-1 to TRBJ2-7; D is ambiguous. The CDR3 has 11 amino acids. CDR1 and CDR2 from the germline V gene are SQVTM and ANQGSEA. Trimming removed 8 bases from V and 4 bases from J, with 12 bases in between. CDR3 DNA sequence: TGCAGCACAAGGTCCGGGTACGAGCAGTACTTC. This translates into CSTRSGYEQYF.

V usage is TRBV12-3 or TRBV12-4 and J usage is TRBJ1-1; 8 positions agree with TRBD1. J lost 6 bases, V lost 6 bases, and 9 bases had no gene match. The CDR3 has 14 amino acids. The CDR3 reads CASSIEDRDAEAFF. DNA for the CDR3: TGTGCCAGCAGCATTGAGGACAGGGACGCTGAAGCTTTCTTT.